The rows below give T cell receptor beta chains drawn from one sample of a study of regulatory T cells in long-lasting Graves disease. Using its own MiXCR run on the multiplex PCR reads, TCRdb lists one record per CDR3 protein. The sample contains over 300,000 distinct CDR3 sequences, around 15% of which appear only once. The sequencing used peripheral blood mononuclear cells (PBMCs), collected at new diagnosis, from a patient treated with antithyroid drugs. These receptor sequences come from a female donor with Graves disease. Both conserved end residues are part of each CDR3. Clone size, where shown, is once, few, many, or a class for clones that have expanded.

clone size	V gene	J gene	CDR3 protein
many	TRBV7-6	TRBJ2-3	CASSRTRGTDTQYF
many	TRBV11-2	TRBJ2-2	CASSLVAETGGLFF
few	TRBV4-2	TRBJ2-2	CASSQALQDRAIGELFF
-	TRBV12-3/TRBV12-4	TRBJ2-5	CASSPETGGLAETQYF
-	TRBV11-2	TRBJ2-5	CASSSGTSGFNEQYF
many	TRBV28	TRBJ2-1	CASSPSGPNNEQFF
many	TRBV12-3/TRBV12-4	TRBJ2-5	CASSLPPGTQETQYF
many	TRBV20-1	TRBJ1-1	CSARPDRVYRNTEAFF
many	TRBV3-1	TRBJ2-1	CASSQDSRQFYDNEQFF
many	TRBV20-1	TRBJ1-5	CSARADTYQPQHF
few	TRBV28	TRBJ1-1	CASSITPNTEAFF
-	TRBV19	TRBJ2-3	CATSTRVGYDTQYF
-	TRBV29-1	TRBJ2-2	CSVGEGGIGELFF
-	TRBV7-3	TRBJ2-5	CASSRPPVSGRSEETQYF
-	TRBV12-3/TRBV12-4	TRBJ2-5	CASSTPGPQETQYF
many	TRBV28	TRBJ1-5	CASSWTVKQPQHF
-	TRBV28	TRBJ2-1	CASSLPRVTPRSSYNEQFF
few	TRBV28	TRBJ1-4	CASSLYRGGNEKLFF
few	TRBV19	TRBJ2-7	CASNGKDSYYEQYF
-	TRBV28	TRBJ2-7	CASNLARGRSEQYF
many	TRBV5-4	TRBJ2-1	CASSFGTNSYNEQFF
many	TRBV7-9	TRBJ1-5	CASSFGQGAGQPQHF
-	TRBV28	TRBJ1-6	CASSLPGGGRSYNSPLHF